This TCR beta chain was recorded in a study of T cell clones after liver transplantation. TCRdb's copy holds only in-frame clones and misses some; the assay was immunoSEQ multiplex PCR. The table has tens of thousands of clones, roughly nine tenths seen once. Germline values: CDR1 MNHNY, CDR2 SVGAGI (reference sequence). The CDR3 loop spans 14 amino acids. The V gene end was trimmed by 10 bases and the J gene end by 1 base; junction bases not matched to a gene: 9. The receptor comes from a human patient who received a liver transplant. Some of the T cells might come from the graft donor. V is TRBV6-6 and J is TRBJ1-1; 7 bases line up with TRBD1. Here the sequenced sample was CD8+ T cells from blood, taken 12 months after liver transplant. The CDR3 sequence: CATHHTGENTEAFF. The CDR3, as DNA: TGTGCCACCCACCACACAGGGGAGAACACTGAAGCTTTCTTT.